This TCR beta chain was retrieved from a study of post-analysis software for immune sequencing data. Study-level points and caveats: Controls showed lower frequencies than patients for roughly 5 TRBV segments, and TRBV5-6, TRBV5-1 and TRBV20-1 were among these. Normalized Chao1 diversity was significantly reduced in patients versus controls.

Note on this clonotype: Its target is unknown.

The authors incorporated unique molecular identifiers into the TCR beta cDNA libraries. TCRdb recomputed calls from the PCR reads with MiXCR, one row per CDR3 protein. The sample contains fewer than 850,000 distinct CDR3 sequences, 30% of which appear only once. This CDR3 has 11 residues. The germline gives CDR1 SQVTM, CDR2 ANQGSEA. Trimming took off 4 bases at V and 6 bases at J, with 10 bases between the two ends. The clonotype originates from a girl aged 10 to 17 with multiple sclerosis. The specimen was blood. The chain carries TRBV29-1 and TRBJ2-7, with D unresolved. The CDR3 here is CSVVMVGEQYF. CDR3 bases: TGCAGCGTTGTTATGGTAGGCGAGCAGTACTTC.